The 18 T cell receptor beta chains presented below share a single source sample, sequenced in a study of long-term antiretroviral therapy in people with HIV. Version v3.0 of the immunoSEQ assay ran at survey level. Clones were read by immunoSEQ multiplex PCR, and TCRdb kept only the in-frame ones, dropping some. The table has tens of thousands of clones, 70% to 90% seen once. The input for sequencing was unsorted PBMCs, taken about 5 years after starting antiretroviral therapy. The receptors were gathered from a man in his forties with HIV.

The CDR3 region has the DNA TGTGCCAGCAGTTCCTCCTTTGATAGGGGAAACTATGGCTACACCTTC. This translates into CASSSSFDRGNYGYTF. The chain uses TRBV27 and TRBJ1-2; possibly TRBD1 for D (5 bases). The CDR3 consists of 16 residues. Trimming removed 4 bases from V and 2 bases from J, with 17 bases in between. CDR1 and CDR2 (germline): MNHEY, SMNVEV (reference sequence).

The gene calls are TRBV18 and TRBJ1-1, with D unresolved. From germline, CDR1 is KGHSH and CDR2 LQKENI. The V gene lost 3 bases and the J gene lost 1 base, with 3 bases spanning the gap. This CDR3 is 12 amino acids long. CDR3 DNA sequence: TGTGCCAGCTCACCCCAGAACACTGAAGCTTTCTTT. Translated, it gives CASSPQNTEAFF.

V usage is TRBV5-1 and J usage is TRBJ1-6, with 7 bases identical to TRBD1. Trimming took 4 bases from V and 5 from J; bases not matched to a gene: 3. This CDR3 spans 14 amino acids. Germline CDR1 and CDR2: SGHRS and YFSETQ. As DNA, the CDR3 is TGCGCCAGCAGCCAAACAGGGGATAATTCACCCCTCCACTTT. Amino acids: CASSQTGDNSPLHF.

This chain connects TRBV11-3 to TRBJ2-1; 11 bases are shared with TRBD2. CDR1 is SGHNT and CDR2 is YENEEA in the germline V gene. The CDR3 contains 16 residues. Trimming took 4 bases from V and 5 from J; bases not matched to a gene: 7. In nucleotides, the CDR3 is TGTGCCAGCAGCTCGACCCTACTAGCGGGGGACAATGAGCAGTTCTTC. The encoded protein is CASSSTLLAGDNEQFF.

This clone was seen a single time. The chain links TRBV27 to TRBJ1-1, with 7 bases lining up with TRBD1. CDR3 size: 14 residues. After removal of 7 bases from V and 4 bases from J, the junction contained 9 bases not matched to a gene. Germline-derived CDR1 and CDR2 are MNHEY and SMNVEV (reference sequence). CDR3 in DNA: TGTGCCAGCAAACAACTGACAGGGACCACTGAAGCTTTCTTT. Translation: CASKQLTGTTEAFF.

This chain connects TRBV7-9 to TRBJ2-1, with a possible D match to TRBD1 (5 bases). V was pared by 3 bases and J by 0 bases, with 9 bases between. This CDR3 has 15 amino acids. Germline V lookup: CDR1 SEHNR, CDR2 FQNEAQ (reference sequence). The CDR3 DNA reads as TGTGCCAGCAGCTTTCGTCAGGGCTCCTACAATGAGCAGTTCTTC. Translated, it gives CASSFRQGSYNEQFF.

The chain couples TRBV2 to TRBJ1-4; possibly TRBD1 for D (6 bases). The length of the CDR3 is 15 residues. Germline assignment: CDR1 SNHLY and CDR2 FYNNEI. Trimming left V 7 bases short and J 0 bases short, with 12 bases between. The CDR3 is CASTGQTATNEKLFF. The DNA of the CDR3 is TGTGCCAGCACCGGACAGACTGCAACTAATGAAAAACTGTTTTTT. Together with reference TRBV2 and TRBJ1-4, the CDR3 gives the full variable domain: EPEVTQTPSHQVTQMGQEVILRCVPISNHLYFYWYRQILGQKVEFLVSFYNNEISEKSEIFDDQFSVERPDGSNFTLKIRSTKLEDSAMYFCASTGQTATNEKLFFGSGTQLSVL.

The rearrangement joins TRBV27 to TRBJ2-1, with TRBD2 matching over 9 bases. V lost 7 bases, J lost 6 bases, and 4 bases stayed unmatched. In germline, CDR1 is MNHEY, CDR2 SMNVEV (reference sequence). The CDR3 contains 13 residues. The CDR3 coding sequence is TGTGCCAGCATTGCGGGAGGGGTCAATGAGCAGTTCTTC. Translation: CASIAGGVNEQFF.

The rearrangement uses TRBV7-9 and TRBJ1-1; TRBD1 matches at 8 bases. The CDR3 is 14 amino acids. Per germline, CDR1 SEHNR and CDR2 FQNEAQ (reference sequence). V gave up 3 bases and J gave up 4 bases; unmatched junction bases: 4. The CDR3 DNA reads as TGTGCCAGCAGCTTGGGACAGGTGGGCACTGAAGCTTTCTTT. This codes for CASSLGQVGTEAFF.

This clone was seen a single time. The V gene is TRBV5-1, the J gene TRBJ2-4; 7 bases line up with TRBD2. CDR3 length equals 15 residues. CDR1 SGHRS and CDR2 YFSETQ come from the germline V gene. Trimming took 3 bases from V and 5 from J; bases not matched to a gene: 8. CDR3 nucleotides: TGCGCCAGCAGCTCAGGATGGGAGGGCCAAAACATTCAGTACTTC. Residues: CASSSGWEGQNIQYF.

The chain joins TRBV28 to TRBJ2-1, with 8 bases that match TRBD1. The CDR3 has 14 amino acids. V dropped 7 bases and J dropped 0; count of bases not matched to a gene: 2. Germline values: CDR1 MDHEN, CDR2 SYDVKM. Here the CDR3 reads CASITGGSYNEQFF. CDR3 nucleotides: TGTGCCAGCATTACAGGGGGCTCCTACAATGAGCAGTTCTTC. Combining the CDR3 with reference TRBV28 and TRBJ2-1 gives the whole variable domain DVKVTQSSRYLVKRTGEKVFLECVQDMDHENMFWYRQDPGLGLRLIYFSYDVKMKEKGDIPEGYSVSREKKERFSLILESASTNQTSMYLCASITGGSYNEQFFGPGTRLTVL.

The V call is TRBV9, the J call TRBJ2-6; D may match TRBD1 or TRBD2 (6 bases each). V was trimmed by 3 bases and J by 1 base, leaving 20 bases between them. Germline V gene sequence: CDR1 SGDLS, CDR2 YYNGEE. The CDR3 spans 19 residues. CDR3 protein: CASSDPRWGATSGANVLTF. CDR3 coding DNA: TGTGCCAGCAGCGACCCCCGATGGGGGGCGACGTCTGGGGCCAACGTCCTGACTTTC.

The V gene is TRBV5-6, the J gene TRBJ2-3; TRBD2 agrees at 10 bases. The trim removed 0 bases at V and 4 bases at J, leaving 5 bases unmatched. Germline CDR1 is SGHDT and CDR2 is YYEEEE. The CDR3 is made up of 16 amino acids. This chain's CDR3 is CASSLVASGGPDTQYF. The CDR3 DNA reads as TGTGCCAGCAGCTTGGTAGCTAGCGGGGGCCCAGATACGCAGTATTTT. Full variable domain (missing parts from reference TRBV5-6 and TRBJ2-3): DAGVTQSPTHLIKTRGQQVTLRCSPKSGHDTVSWYQQALGQGPQFIFQYYEEEERQRGNFPDRFSGHQFPNYSSELNVNALLLGDSALYLCASSLVASGGPDTQYFGPGTRLTVL.

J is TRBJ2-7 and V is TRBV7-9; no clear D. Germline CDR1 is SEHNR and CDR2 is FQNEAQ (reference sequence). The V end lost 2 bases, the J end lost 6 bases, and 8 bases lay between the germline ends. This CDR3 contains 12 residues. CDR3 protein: CASSLSNSEQYF. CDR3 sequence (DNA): TGTGCCAGCAGCTTATCCAACAGCGAGCAGTACTTC.

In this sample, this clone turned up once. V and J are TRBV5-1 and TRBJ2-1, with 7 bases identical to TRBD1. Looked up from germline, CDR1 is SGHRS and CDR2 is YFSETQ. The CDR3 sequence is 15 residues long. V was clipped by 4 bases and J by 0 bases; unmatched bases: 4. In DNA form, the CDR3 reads TGCGCCAGCAGCCCGGACAGGCTCTCCTACAATGAGCAGTTCTTC. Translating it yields CASSPDRLSYNEQFF.

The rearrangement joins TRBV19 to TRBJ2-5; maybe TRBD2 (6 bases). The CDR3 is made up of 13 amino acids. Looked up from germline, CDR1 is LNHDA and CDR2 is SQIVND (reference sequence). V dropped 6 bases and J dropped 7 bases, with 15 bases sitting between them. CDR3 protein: CASSRDFAGTQYF. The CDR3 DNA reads TGTGCCAGTAGCCGGGACTTTGCCGGGACCCAGTACTTC.

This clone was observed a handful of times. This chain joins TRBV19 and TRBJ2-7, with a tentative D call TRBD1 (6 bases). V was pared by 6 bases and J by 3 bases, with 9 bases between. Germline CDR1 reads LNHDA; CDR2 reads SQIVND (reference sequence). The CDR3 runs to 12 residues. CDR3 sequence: CASRGAGYEQYF. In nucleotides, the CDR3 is TGTGCCAGTAGGGGGGCGGGCTACGAGCAGTACTTC.

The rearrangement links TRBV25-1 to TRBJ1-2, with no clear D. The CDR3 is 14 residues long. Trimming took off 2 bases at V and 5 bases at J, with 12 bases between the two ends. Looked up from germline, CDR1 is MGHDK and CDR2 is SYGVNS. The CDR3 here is CASSETGRTYGYTF. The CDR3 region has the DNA TGTGCCAGCAGTGAAACCGGACGGACTTATGGCTACACCTTC.